The clone carrying this T cell receptor beta chain was seen once. The data originate from a study of CD8 T cells in Susac syndrome. Germline lookup yields CDR1 MGHDK and CDR2 SYGVNS. Trimming cost V 5 bases and J 1 base, with 24 bases left between them. This CDR3 is built from 19 residues. A quantity of about 0.5 to 1 ug RNA underwent reverse transcription using random hexamers. The amplification used immunoSEQ multiplex PCR on TCR beta CDR3; it spanned 54 Vbeta and 13 Jbeta. One entry per CDR3 protein results from TCRdb running MiXCR on the immunoSEQ multiplex PCR reads. Here the sample spans 100,000 to 150,000 distinct CDR3 sequences, roughly 80% being singletons.

The source material was CD8+ T cells from PBMCs. This chain joins TRBV25-1 and TRBJ2-1, with D unclear. This receptor was obtained from a human donor with multiple sclerosis. CDR3 protein: CASSPLSDTPLSSYNEQFF. The CDR3 DNA sequence: TGTGCCAGCAGTCCACTCTCCGACACCCCATTAAGTTCCTACAATGAGCAGTTCTTC.